These T cell receptor beta chains were read from a single sample in a study of blood T cell repertoires in COVID-19. Assay used: immunoSEQ multiplex PCR; TCRdb lists only in-frame clones, some missing. The sample shows approximately 52,000 clones, roughly 89% of them seen only once. Input material: peripheral blood. All receptors come from a man aged 60-69 years with active COVID-19. Both conserved end residues are part of each CDR3. A D gene is named only where the DNA matches it firmly. Size values are once, few and many counts, or a class for expanded clones, and some rows have none.

CDR3aa,CDR3nt,v_gene,d_gene,j_gene,len,abundance
CARMEGLGPF,TGCGCCCGAATGGAGGGCCTAGGGCCCTTC,TRBV5-1,NA,TRBJ2-7,10,NA
CASRVTINQPQHF,TGTGCCAGCAGGGTGACAATCAATCAGCCCCAGCATTTT,TRBV6-5,NA,TRBJ1-5,13,NA
CASSLVAGWTDTQYF,TGTGCCAGCAGCTTAGTGGCCGGGTGGACAGATACGCAGTATTTT,TRBV7-9,NA,TRBJ2-3,15,NA
CASSLGQGFYNEQFF,TGTGCCAGTAGTCTGGGGCAGGGGTTTTACAATGAGCAGTTCTTC,TRBV19,NA,TRBJ2-1,15,NA
CASSHPGLLAKNIQYF,TGCGCCAGCAGCCACCCGGGACTCCTAGCCAAAAACATTCAGTACTTC,TRBV4-1,NA,TRBJ2-4,16,NA
CASSPPNSPGQRNTEAFF,TGTGCCAGCTCACCACCGAACAGCCCGGGACAGAGAAACACTGAAGCTTTCTTT,TRBV18,TRBD1,TRBJ1-1,18,few
CASSPGLDEQFF,TGTGCCAGCAGCCCCGGACTTGATGAGCAGTTCTTC,TRBV11-1,NA,TRBJ2-1,12,NA
CASSELAGGINEQFF,TGTGCCAGCAGCGAGCTAGCGGGAGGGATCAATGAGCAGTTCTTC,TRBV7-3,TRBD2,TRBJ2-1,15,once
CASTDPYRGYSNQPQHF,TGTGCCAGTACCGACCCTTACAGGGGCTATAGCAATCAGCCCCAGCATTTT,TRBV19,TRBD1,TRBJ1-5,17,NA
CASSERTGGRNSPLHF,TGCGCCAGCAGCGAACGGACAGGGGGCCGTAATTCACCCCTCCACTTT,TRBV4-1,TRBD1,TRBJ1-6,16,NA
CASSHTQGTGELFF,TGTGCCAGCTCACACACACAGGGAACCGGGGAGCTGTTTTTT,TRBV18,NA,TRBJ2-2,14,once
CATNKGVGGSYNEQFF,TGTGCCACCAATAAAGGAGTAGGGGGTTCCTACAATGAGCAGTTCTTC,TRBV15,NA,TRBJ2-1,16,NA
CASSQRTTGGADEKLFF,TGTGCCAGCAGCCAGCGAACGACAGGGGGCGCGGATGAAAAACTGTTTTTT,TRBV3-1/TRBV3-2,TRBD1,TRBJ1-4,17,NA
CAISVAGGLTDTQYF,TGTGCCATCAGCGTAGCGGGAGGGTTGACAGATACGCAGTATTTT,TRBV10-3,TRBD2,TRBJ2-3,15,once
CASSGEAGHHPSTDTQYF,TGTGCCAGCAGCGGAGAGGCGGGGCACCATCCTAGCACAGATACGCAGTATTTT,TRBV13,NA,TRBJ2-3,18,NA
CASSPAGTEAFF,TGTGCCAGTTCACCTGCGGGAACTGAAGCTTTCTTT,TRBV18,NA,TRBJ1-1,12,NA
CSVRRLDLTDTQYF,TGCAGCGTTCGTCGACTAGACCTCACAGATACGCAGTATTTT,TRBV29-1,NA,TRBJ2-3,14,NA
CASSLFGYEQYF,TGTGCCAGCAGCTTATTCGGCTACGAGCAGTACTTC,TRBV7-8,NA,TRBJ2-7,12,NA
CASSSQGSRSYTF,TGTGCCAGCAGTTCACAGGGAAGTAGGAGCTACACCTTC,TRBV27,NA,TRBJ1-2,13,NA
CASSQAGGNTGELFF,TGTGCCAGTAGTCAAGCGGGAGGGAACACCGGGGAGCTGTTTTTT,TRBV19,TRBD2,TRBJ2-2,15,NA
CASSPAGNQPQHF,TGTGCCAGCTCACCGGCAGGGAATCAGCCCCAGCATTTT,TRBV18,NA,TRBJ1-5,13,NA
CASSPPFGGQETQYF,TGTGCCAGCTCACCACCGTTCGGGGGCCAAGAGACCCAGTACTTC,TRBV18,NA,TRBJ2-5,15,NA
CAGYRGSGANVLTF,TGTGCCGGCTACAGGGGATCCGGGGCCAACGTCCTGACTTTC,TRBV19,TRBD1,TRBJ2-6,14,NA
CASGSRQDTQYF,TGTGCTAGTGGATCACGCCAGGATACGCAGTATTTT,TRBV12-5,NA,TRBJ2-3,12,NA
CASRTGLGYEQYF,TGTGCCAGCAGAACAGGGTTGGGCTACGAGCAGTACTTC,TRBV6-5,NA,TRBJ2-7,13,few
CASSAEDTQYF,TGCGCCAGCAGCGCCGAGGATACGCAGTATTTT,TRBV5-1,NA,TRBJ2-3,11,NA
CASRLEETDTQYF,TGTGCCAGCAGACTAGAGGAGACAGATACGCAGTATTTT,TRBV7-9,NA,TRBJ2-3,13,NA
CSVRTSSSYEQYF,TGCAGCGTTCGGACATCGAGCTCCTACGAGCAGTACTTC,TRBV29-1,NA,TRBJ2-7,13,NA
CASSVGGGAAQPQHF,TGTGCCAGCAGCGTAGGCGGGGGGGCGGCTCAGCCCCAGCATTTT,TRBV9,NA,TRBJ1-5,15,NA
CASSPRGAGSTDTQYF,TGTGCCAGCAGCCCCCGGGGGGCCGGAAGCACAGATACGCAGTATTTT,TRBV7-8,NA,TRBJ2-3,16,NA
CASSRGQGGDTQYF,TGTGCCAGCAGCAGGGGACAGGGAGGCGATACGCAGTATTTT,TRBV28,TRBD1,TRBJ2-3,14,NA
CASSPSKGGSGYTF,TGTGCCAGCTCACCTTCGAAAGGGGGAAGCGGCTACACCTTC,TRBV18,NA,TRBJ1-2,14,NA
CASSAGQGNYNEQFF,TGTGCCAGCAGCGCGGGACAGGGGAACTACAATGAGCAGTTCTTC,TRBV5-4,TRBD1,TRBJ2-1,15,NA
CASSLGDRGYTEAFF,TGTGCCAGCAGTTTGGGTGACAGGGGCTACACTGAAGCTTTCTTT,TRBV28,TRBD1,TRBJ1-1,15,NA
CASSFPGLNTGELFF,TGTGCCAGCAGTTTCCCGGGACTTAACACCGGGGAGCTGTTTTTT,TRBV28,NA,TRBJ2-2,15,NA
CASSLVRGGSPSYNEQFF,TGCGCCAGCAGCTTGGTCCGGGGTGGGTCCCCCTCCTACAATGAGCAGTTCTTC,TRBV5-1,NA,TRBJ2-1,18,NA
CASSLTGGELTLHF,TGTGCCAGCAGTTTAACAGGGGGTGAATTAACCCTCCACTTT,TRBV28,TRBD1,TRBJ1-6,14,NA
CASSLTGPNVLTF,TGTGCCAGCAGCCTCACAGGGCCCAACGTCCTGACTTTC,TRBV14,NA,TRBJ2-6,13,NA
CAWSFGVNQPQHF,TGTGCCTGGAGTTTCGGGGTTAATCAGCCCCAGCATTTT,TRBV30,NA,TRBJ1-5,13,NA
CASSLELGVEQYF,TGTGCCAGCAGCTTAGAGTTAGGGGTCGAGCAGTACTTC,TRBV7-2,NA,TRBJ2-7,13,many
CASSPGIQKGGVFEQYF,TGTGCCAGCAGCCCCGGGATTCAAAAAGGGGGAGTGTTCGAGCAGTACTTC,TRBV27,NA,TRBJ2-7,17,NA
CASSGGLQETQYF,TGCGCCAGCAGCGGGGGACTACAAGAGACCCAGTACTTC,TRBV5-1,TRBD2,TRBJ2-5,13,NA
CASRKAGGSGTEAFF,TGTGCCAGCCGTAAAGCGGGGGGCTCGGGGACTGAAGCTTTCTTT,TRBV7-9,NA,TRBJ1-1,15,NA
CASSSGLVGEQFF,TGCGCCAGCAGCTCCGGACTAGTCGGTGAGCAGTTCTTC,TRBV5-1,TRBD2,TRBJ2-1,13,NA
CASIQADTQYF,TGTGCCAGCATCCAGGCGGATACGCAGTATTTT,TRBV11-2,NA,TRBJ2-3,11,NA
CASSGTDHYEQYF,TGCGCCAGCAGCGGGACAGACCACTACGAGCAGTACTTC,TRBV10-1,TRBD1,TRBJ2-7,13,NA
CASSGDRHNEQFF,TGTGCCAGCAGCGGCGACAGACACAATGAGCAGTTCTTC,TRBV11-2,NA,TRBJ2-1,13,NA
CASSETRWVQETQYF,TGTGCCAGCAGTGAGACTAGGTGGGTCCAAGAGACCCAGTACTTC,TRBV2,NA,TRBJ2-5,15,once
CASATSYLGEQYF,TGCGCCAGCGCGACTAGCTATTTAGGGGAGCAGTACTTC,TRBV10-2,TRBD2,TRBJ2-7,13,few
CASNLEGGIQYF,TGTGCCAGCAATTTGGAGGGAGGCATTCAGTACTTC,TRBV12-3/TRBV12-4,NA,TRBJ2-4,12,NA
CASSITSDSSYEQYF,TGTGCCAGTAGTATAACCTCGGACAGTTCCTACGAGCAGTACTTC,TRBV19,NA,TRBJ2-7,15,once
CASSGTSGRAVNEQFF,TGTGCCAGCAGTGGGACTAGCGGGAGGGCCGTCAATGAGCAGTTCTTC,TRBV28,TRBD2,TRBJ2-1,16,NA